The 11 T cell receptor beta chains reported below all come from one sample, sequenced in a study of Graves' ophthalmopathy and Graves' hyperthyroidism. The sequenced template was RNA, covering the TCR beta CDR3 region. HTBI primers served in a first-round RT-PCR, which a second-round multiplex PCR followed. MiXCR, applied by TCRdb to the multiplex PCR reads, yields one record per CDR3 protein. The data contain over a million distinct CDR3 sequences, roughly 35% of them singletons. The material sequenced was peripheral blood or thyroid tissue (not recorded which). The origin of the receptors is an adult man with Graves' hyperthyroidism.

This clonotype was detected a few times. This chain uses TRBV7-8 with TRBJ2-2; TRBD2 matches at 8 bases. V gave up 1 base and J gave up 5 bases; unmatched junction bases: 6. CDR1 SGHVS and CDR2 FQNEAQ come from the germline V gene. This CDR3 region has 16 residues. In DNA, the CDR3 is TGTGCCAGCAGCTTAGGGTCTAGCGGGCCTACCGGGGAGCTGTTTTTT. Amino acid sequence: CASSLGSSGPTGELFF.

This clonotype was seen a handful of times. The rearrangement uses TRBV10-3 and TRBJ2-1; no firm D call. The V and J ends lost 8 bases and 10 bases respectively, with 12 bases between them. Per the germline V gene, CDR1 is ENHRY and CDR2 is SYGVKD. The CDR3 consists of 11 residues. The CDR3 sequence is CAIGVGGEQFF. DNA for the CDR3: TGTGCCATCGGTGTGGGTGGAGAGCAGTTCTTC.

The rearrangement uses TRBV29-1 and TRBJ1-2, with D uncertain. The CDR3 spans 13 residues. Trimming took off 6 bases at V and 2 bases at J, with 13 bases between the two ends. Germline V lookup: CDR1 SQVTM, CDR2 ANQGSEA. CDR3 protein: CSVQHGGNYGYTF. The CDR3 bases are TGCAGCGTGCAACATGGTGGGAACTATGGCTACACCTTC.

The chain couples TRBV4-2 to TRBJ1-4, with 7 nucleotides matching TRBD1. The V and J ends lost 3 bases and 0 bases, in that order; junction bases with no gene match: 7. The CDR3 is 17 residues long. Germline CDR1 reads LGHNA; CDR2 reads YNFKEQ. CDR3 bases: TGTGCCAGCAGCCAGGGGACAGCACTGACAACTAATGAAAAACTGTTTTTT. Protein product: CASSQGTALTTNEKLFF.

The sample holds many counts of this clonotype. The chain has TRBV14 and TRBJ1-6; D ambiguous. The CDR3 totals 17 residues. V was shortened by 1 base and J by 0 bases, with 10 bases between the two germline ends. Germline V gives CDR1 SGHDN, CDR2 FVKESK. As DNA, the CDR3 is TGTGCCAGCAGCCAAGTTTATGGAAGCTCCTATAATTCACCCCTCCACTTT. As protein: CASSQVYGSSYNSPLHF.

There are many counts of this clonotype. The chain has TRBV12-3 or TRBV12-4 and TRBJ1-5; D is unresolved. The CDR3 sequence is 13 residues long. The ends were cut back, 3 bases at V and 11 bases at J, with 14 bases in the middle. CDR3: CASSLTGSPAQHF. CDR3 DNA: TGTGCCAGCAGTTTGACTGGTTCCCCGGCCCAGCATTTT.

This chain joins TRBV7-2 and TRBJ1-1; D is unresolved. CDR1 and CDR2 from the germline V gene are SGHTA and FQGNSA. The CDR3 length is 13 residues. V was trimmed by 8 bases and J by 2 bases, leaving 12 bases between them. For the CDR3, the DNA is TGTGCCAGCTCACATCAGAAAAACACTGAAGCTTTCTTT. It is translated as CASSHQKNTEAFF.

The chain couples TRBV9 to TRBJ1-1; 7 bases line up with TRBD1. The CDR3 runs 15 residues. J lost 0 bases, V lost 3 bases, and 5 bases had no gene match. CDR1 is SGDLS and CDR2 is YYNGEE in the germline V gene. In DNA, the CDR3 is TGTGCCAGCAGCGCAGGGGGGGGGATGAACACTGAAGCTTTCTTT. As protein: CASSAGGGMNTEAFF.

To note about this clonotype: This may arise from a read error, as a much more abundant clone is one base away. This chain connects TRBV9 to TRBJ2-7; D possibly corresponds to TRBD2 (5 bases). Germline V lookup: CDR1 SGDLS, CDR2 YYNGEE. The CDR3 sequence is 14 residues long. Trimming stripped 4 bases from V and 4 bases from J, with 15 bases between. The CDR3 DNA reads as TGTGCCAGCAGCATCCTTCCCGGGGAATACGAGCAGTACTTC. Residues: CASSILPGEYEQYF. Combining the CDR3 with reference TRBV9 and TRBJ2-7 gives the whole variable domain DSGVTQTPKHLITATGQRVTLRCSPRSGDLSVYWYQQSLDQGLQFLIQYYNGEERAKGNILERFSAQQFPDLHSELNLSSLELGDSALYFCASSILPGEYEQYFGPGTRLTVT.

J is TRBJ2-7 and V is TRBV5-1, with TRBD2 identical over 12 bases. The germline CDR1 and CDR2 sequences are SGHRS and YFSETQ. V shed 7 bases, J shed 2 bases, and the junction held 10 bases outside the gene matches. The CDR3 sequence is 16 residues long. The CDR3, as DNA: TGCGCCAGCCGACTAGCGGGAGATCGAGGGGCCTACGAGCAGTACTTC. Translation gives CASRLAGDRGAYEQYF.

This chain joins TRBV10-1 and TRBJ2-3; possibly TRBD2 for D (6 bases). There are 14 residues in the CDR3. With 10 bases removed from V and 0 bases from J, the gap between germline ends came to 14 bases. Germline CDR1 WNHNN, CDR2 SYGVQD (reference sequence). The CDR3 DNA is TGCGCCACGGGAGTCGTAACTAGCACAGATACGCAGTATTTT. Translating gives CATGVVTSTDTQYF.